This TCR beta chain was retrieved from a study of blood T cell repertoires in COVID-19. In this sample, this clone turned up once. This CDR3 region has 14 residues. J gave up 6 bases and V 2 bases, and 7 bases lay outside the gene matches. CDR1 is SGHRS, CDR2 YFSETQ, per germline. Authors' processing steps: For nucleated cells, counts were estimated from reference gene primer amplification. Here immunoSEQ multiplex PCR was the method, and the copy in TCRdb shows in-frame clones only, minus some. That table supplies the V and J calls and clone size; D and trimming were determined from the DNA. The sample carries over 110,000 clones, about four fifths recorded once.

The sequence came from a man between 65 and 85 years old who had recovered from COVID-19. The V and J genes are TRBV5-1 and TRBJ2-7; 8 bases fit TRBD2. Sequencing was performed on peripheral blood. CDR3 amino acids: CASSFGTRPSEQYF. In nucleotides, the CDR3 is TGCGCCAGCAGCTTCGGGACTAGGCCCTCCGAGCAGTACTTC.